One sample yielded the 22 T cell receptor beta chains listed below, sequenced in a study of liver allograft versus peripheral blood T cells. The overall study: Transplanted-liver and recipient peripheral blood T cell receptor repertoires were compared.

MiXCR was run by TCRdb on the reads, yielding one entry per CDR3 protein. The sample lists more than 10,000 distinct CDR3 sequences, roughly 28% occurring once. The receptors were sampled from a human patient who had a liver transplant. Some T cells may be supplied by the graft donor.

The chain employs TRBV12-3 or TRBV12-4 and TRBJ1-2; the match to TRBD1 covers 10 bases. The J call may be wrong; the DNA end is better matched by TRBJ2-1. The length of the CDR3 is 16 residues. The CDR3 loop is CASSLTGTGARREQFF. CDR3 coding DNA: TGTGCCAGCAGTCTCACCGGGACAGGGGCTAGACGGGAGCAGTTCTTC.

The gene calls are TRBV10-3 and TRBJ1-2; 7 bases are shared with TRBD1. The ends lost 0 bases at V and 7 bases at J; junction bases unmatched: 5. Germline V gene lookup returns CDR1 ENHRY and CDR2 SYGVKD. The CDR3 has 14 amino acids. The CDR3, as DNA: TGTGCCATCAGTGAGTCACTGACAGGGTTTGGCTACACCTTC. Translating gives CAISESLTGFGYTF.

This clonotype came up a few times. The chain uses TRBV18 and TRBJ1-2; the D is unclear. Germline V CDR1 and CDR2: KGHSH, LQKENI. Trimming removed 2 bases from V and 5 bases from J, with 9 bases in between. The CDR3 spans 13 residues. The CDR3 DNA reads as TGTGCCAGCTCACCAGATGTACTTTATGGCTACACCTTC. It translates to CASSPDVLYGYTF.

The V call is TRBV12-3 or TRBV12-4, the J call TRBJ1-1; the D gene is possibly TRBD1 (5 bases). The germline V and J ends were trimmed by 5 bases and 3 bases, with 13 bases remaining between them. The CDR3 has 14 amino acids. This CDR3 is CASSPQASHTEAFF. CDR3 in DNA: TGTGCCAGCAGTCCACAGGCTAGCCACACTGAAGCTTTCTTT.

By sample share, this clonotype is medium-sized. The chain joins TRBV24-1 to TRBJ1-1; D is ambiguous. Deletions cut 5 bases from V and 8 bases from J, with 20 bases between. The germline gives CDR1 KGHDR, CDR2 SFDVKD. The CDR3 is made up of 15 amino acids. CDR3 bases: TGTGCCACCAGTGGCCCCGGAGCAGTGGGAGAAGAAGCTTTCTTT. The encoded protein is CATSGPGAVGEEAFF.

This clonotype was observed a handful of times. The V call is TRBV6-6, the J call TRBJ1-1; D perhaps matches TRBD1 (5 bases). This CDR3 spans 13 amino acids. V was trimmed by 2 bases and J by 8 bases, leaving 12 bases between them. The V gene's germline CDR1 is MNHNY and CDR2 SVGAGI (reference sequence). The CDR3 DNA reads as TGTGCCAGCAGTTACACCAGGGCCTCAGAAGCTTTCTTT. Amino acids: CASSYTRASEAFF.

There are many counts of this clonotype. The chain joins TRBV6-6 to TRBJ2-5; D call uncertain. Deletions cut 8 bases from V and 5 bases from J, with 9 bases between. Germline V CDR1 and CDR2: MNHNY, SVGAGI (reference sequence). The CDR3 spans 11 residues. The CDR3 reads CASRGGETQYF. The CDR3 region has the DNA TGTGCCAGCCGCGGTGGGGAGACCCAGTACTTC.

The genes are TRBV19 and TRBJ2-7; tentative D call: TRBD1 (6 bases). Germline-derived CDR1 and CDR2 are LNHDA and SQIVND (reference sequence). The V and J ends lost 8 bases and 6 bases respectively, with 23 bases between them. CDR3 length: 15 residues. CDR3 bases: TGTGCCAGTTCTCGGTGGGGCAGGGGCGGGCGCGAGCAGTACTTC. Translated, it gives CASSRWGRGGREQYF.

The chain links TRBV19 to TRBJ2-5; D gene uncertain. Germline CDR1 is LNHDA and CDR2 is SQIVND (reference sequence). The V and J ends lost 5 bases and 4 bases respectively, with 11 bases between them. This CDR3 comprises 13 residues. CDR3 DNA sequence: TGTGCCAGTAGTTCCTCGGGCGCAGAGACCCAGTACTTC. Translating it yields CASSSSGAETQYF.

The rearrangement links TRBV6-5 to TRBJ2-7; possible D gene TRBD2, 6 bases. This CDR3 is 11 amino acids long. V gave up 6 bases and J gave up 6 bases, with 9 bases separating them. Per germline, CDR1 MNHEY and CDR2 SVGAGI. The DNA of the CDR3 is TGTGCCAGCAGCGTCGGGGGCGAGCAGTACTTC. Residues: CASSVGGEQYF.

Only a few counts were recorded for this clonotype. This chain connects TRBV12-3 or TRBV12-4 to TRBJ1-6, with no clear D. V lost 6 bases to trimming and J lost 6 bases, with 9 bases between them. CDR3 length: 13 amino acids. The CDR3 sequence: CASSHGSNSPLHF. CDR3 DNA: TGTGCCAGCAGCCATGGGTCTAATTCACCCCTCCACTTT.

V and J are TRBV5-3 and TRBJ1-5; 8 nucleotides match TRBD1. TRBV5-3 is an ORF; its function is uncertain. V shed 8 bases, J shed 5 bases, and the junction held 21 bases outside the gene matches. The CDR3 sequence is 18 residues long. CDR3 region: CASGIGQGASRWDQPQHF. CDR3 DNA sequence: TGTGCCAGTGGCATAGGGCAGGGGGCTTCAAGGTGGGATCAGCCCCAGCATTTT.

In its sample, this clonotype is medium-sized. The gene calls are TRBV19 and TRBJ2-3; perhaps TRBD2 as D (6 bases). Germline loops: CDR1 LNHDA, CDR2 SQIVND (reference sequence). V was shortened by 1 base and J by 4 bases, with 6 bases between the two germline ends. CDR3 length equals 13 residues. The CDR3 is CASSIGLADTQYF. For the CDR3, the DNA is TGTGCCAGTAGTATAGGACTAGCAGATACGCAGTATTTT. The whole variable domain, remainder taken from reference TRBV19 and TRBJ2-3, is DGGITQSPKYLFRKEGQNVTLSCEQNLNHDAMYWYRQDPGQGLRLIYYSQIVNDFQKGDIAEGYSVSREKKESFPLTVTSAQKNPTAFYLCASSIGLADTQYFGPGTRLTVL.

By frequency in the sample, this clonotype is medium-sized. The rearrangement links TRBV24-1 to TRBJ2-7, with 12 bases lining up with TRBD1. In germline, CDR1 is KGHDR, CDR2 SFDVKD. The trim removed 10 bases at V and 4 bases at J, leaving 7 bases unmatched. There are 14 residues in the CDR3. This CDR3 reads CATSGTGGPYEQYF. The CDR3 nucleotides read TGTGCCACGAGCGGGACAGGGGGCCCTTACGAGCAGTACTTC.

Judged by abundance, this clonotype is large. V usage is TRBV6-2 or TRBV6-3 and J usage is TRBJ1-2; D gene ambiguous. The CDR3 contains 12 residues. The germline V and J ends were trimmed by 2 bases and 6 bases, with 7 bases remaining between them. The germline gives CDR1 MNHEY, CDR2 SVGEGT. CDR3 sequence: CASSYPDDGYTF. CDR3 DNA: TGTGCCAGCAGTTACCCGGACGATGGCTACACCTTC.

The CDR3 sequence is CSAPQPNTGELFF. In nucleotides, the CDR3 is TGCAGTGCTCCTCAGCCGAACACCGGGGAGCTGTTTTTT. This chain links TRBV20-1 with TRBJ2-2; D unresolved. CDR1 is DFQATT, CDR2 SNEGSKA, per germline (reference sequence). This CDR3 contains 13 residues. The V end was cut by 5 bases, the J end by 0 bases, with 7 bases between.

The table lists this clonotype with many counts. The V and J genes are TRBV6-5 and TRBJ2-7; D perhaps matches TRBD2 (5 bases). The germline V gene has CDR1 MNHEY and CDR2 SVGAGI. Trimming took off 6 bases at V and 5 bases at J, with 14 bases between the two ends. This CDR3 has 13 residues. The CDR3 protein is CASSIGRVHEQYF. The CDR3 coding sequence is TGTGCCAGCAGCATAGGGCGGGTCCACGAGCAGTACTTC.

The chain uses TRBV5-6 and TRBJ2-7; 7 bases fit TRBD1. This CDR3 contains 14 residues. Germline CDR1 is SGHDT and CDR2 is YYEEEE. V lost 0 bases and J lost 3; bases outside the gene matches: 3. CDR3 residues: CASSLGQGGYEQYF. Here the CDR3 DNA reads TGTGCCAGCAGCTTGGGACAGGGCGGCTACGAGCAGTACTTC.

CDR3 in DNA: TGTGCCAGTCGGACAGGGGATGTGTACACTGAAGCTTTCTTT. It is translated as CASRTGDVYTEAFF. This chain joins TRBV19 and TRBJ1-1; 9 nucleotides line up with TRBD1. Germline CDR1 LNHDA, CDR2 SQIVND (reference sequence). The V segment lost 8 bases and the J segment 3 bases; nucleotides outside the gene matches: 7. CDR3 length: 14 amino acids.

This clonotype occurred a few times. The V call is TRBV19, the J call TRBJ2-6, with TRBD2 matching over 12 bases. The CDR3 sequence is 21 residues long. V lost 3 bases to trimming and J lost 2 bases; unmatched junction nucleotides: 14. Looked up from germline, CDR1 is LNHDA and CDR2 is SQIVND (reference sequence). The CDR3 DNA reads as TGTGCCAGTAGTATCCGCGTCCTAGCGGGAGGGCCAAGACCTGGGGCCAACGTCCTGACTTTC. Residues: CASSIRVLAGGPRPGANVLTF.

The chain couples TRBV19 to TRBJ2-7; D gene ambiguous. The CDR3 is 13 amino acids. The ends were cut back, 5 bases at V and 6 bases at J, with 14 bases in the middle. Germline V gene lookup returns CDR1 LNHDA and CDR2 SQIVND (reference sequence). The CDR3 coding sequence is TGTGCCAGTAGTGCTCATACCATCGGCGAGCAGTACTTC. This encodes CASSAHTIGEQYF.

This clonotype has ten or more counts. The gene calls are TRBV18 and TRBJ1-5, with 7 bases matching TRBD1. J gave up 7 bases and V 2 bases, and 5 bases lay outside the gene matches. This CDR3 contains 14 residues. Germline V lookup: CDR1 KGHSH, CDR2 LQKENI. The CDR3 here is CASSPRQGEQPQHF. The CDR3 DNA follows: TGTGCCAGCTCACCAAGACAGGGTGAACAGCCCCAGCATTTT.